The sequence of this T cell receptor (beta chain) was determined in a study of T cell responses to AZD1222 COVID-19 vaccine. Study in general: Investigators merged groups given second doses at roughly 4 or roughly 12 weeks.

V dropped 5 bases and J dropped 2; count of bases not matched to a gene: 6. The CDR3 extends over 16 amino acids. The germline V gene has CDR1 SGHVS and CDR2 FQNEAQ. TCRdb's copy holds only in-frame clones and misses some; the assay was immunoSEQ multiplex PCR. The sample holds around 100,000 clones, around 82% seen once. The material was peripheral blood, obtained on day 0 of AZD1222 vaccination. V usage is TRBV7-8 and J usage is TRBJ2-7; 13 nucleotides align to TRBD2. This clonotype was obtained from an adult in good health. CDR3 sequence reads: CASSPGLAGLTYEQYF. The DNA of the CDR3 is TGTGCCAGCAGCCCGGGACTAGCGGGATTGACCTACGAGCAGTACTTC.